This paragraph reports one T cell receptor beta chain. Its target is unknown. TCR alpha and TCR beta cDNA libraries carrying sample barcodes and UMIs came from 5'RACE with constant-segment primers. From the 5' RACE reads, TCRdb called clonotypes with MiXCR, one entry per CDR3 protein. Among about 190,000 distinct CDR3 sequences listed, roughly 10% were seen once. The record originates from a study of T-cell memory formation after mild COVID-19. General study points: Memory sampled before infection contained some responding clones, suggesting cross-reactive memory joined.

This CDR3 spans 12 amino acids. V was pared by 4 bases and J by 4 bases, with 11 bases between. Germline V lookup: CDR1 DFQATT, CDR2 SNEGSKA (reference sequence). The rearrangement uses TRBV20-1 and TRBJ2-7; TRBD1 might be the D (5 bases). Input material: PBMCs or a T cell subset sorted from them (not recorded which). This receptor was obtained from a young man who had mild COVID-19 (a few samples of this study predate the infection). Cell type and time point are not known. In DNA, the CDR3 is TGCAGTGCTACCCAGGGTCCGTACGAGCAGTACTTC. Amino acid sequence: CSATQGPYEQYF.